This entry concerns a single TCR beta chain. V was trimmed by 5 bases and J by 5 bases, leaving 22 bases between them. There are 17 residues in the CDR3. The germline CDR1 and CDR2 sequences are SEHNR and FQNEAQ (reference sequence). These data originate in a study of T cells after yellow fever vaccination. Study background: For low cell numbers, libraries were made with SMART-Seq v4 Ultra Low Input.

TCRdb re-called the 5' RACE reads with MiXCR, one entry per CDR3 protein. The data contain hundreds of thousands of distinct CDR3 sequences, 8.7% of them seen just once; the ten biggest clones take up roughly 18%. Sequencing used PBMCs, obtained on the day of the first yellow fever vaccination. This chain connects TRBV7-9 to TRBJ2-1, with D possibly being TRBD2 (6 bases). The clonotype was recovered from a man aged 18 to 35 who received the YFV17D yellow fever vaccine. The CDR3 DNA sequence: TGTGCCAGCAGCCTTAGGAAAGGGACTCCCTGGAACAATGAGCAGTTCTTC. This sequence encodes CASSLRKGTPWNNEQFF.